The present T cell receptor beta chain was sequenced within a study of T-cell memory formation after mild COVID-19. Study as a whole: Largely donor-specific TCR clusters were found.

5'RACE with constant-segment primers yielded barcoded, UMI-tagged TCR alpha and TCR beta cDNA libraries. MiXCR, run by TCRdb on the 5' RACE reads, gives a single entry per CDR3 protein. The sample carries more than 55,000 distinct CDR3 sequences, 9% to 9.5% recorded once. This clonotype ranks as medium-sized. Sequences were obtained from PBMCs or a T cell subset sorted from them (not recorded which). This sequence originates from a young man who had mild COVID-19 (a few samples of this study predate the infection). Cell type and time point are not known.

The CDR3 protein is CASSHRTRAGLKTQYF. For the CDR3, the DNA is TGTGCCAGCAGCCATCGGACGCGTGCAGGGTTGAAGACCCAGTACTTC. This sequence joins TRBV3-1 and TRBJ2-5; tentatively, D is TRBD1 (5 bases). The CDR3 runs 16 residues. Germline V gene sequence: CDR1 LGHDT, CDR2 YNNKEL (reference sequence). V dropped 3 bases and J dropped 6 bases, with 20 bases sitting between them.